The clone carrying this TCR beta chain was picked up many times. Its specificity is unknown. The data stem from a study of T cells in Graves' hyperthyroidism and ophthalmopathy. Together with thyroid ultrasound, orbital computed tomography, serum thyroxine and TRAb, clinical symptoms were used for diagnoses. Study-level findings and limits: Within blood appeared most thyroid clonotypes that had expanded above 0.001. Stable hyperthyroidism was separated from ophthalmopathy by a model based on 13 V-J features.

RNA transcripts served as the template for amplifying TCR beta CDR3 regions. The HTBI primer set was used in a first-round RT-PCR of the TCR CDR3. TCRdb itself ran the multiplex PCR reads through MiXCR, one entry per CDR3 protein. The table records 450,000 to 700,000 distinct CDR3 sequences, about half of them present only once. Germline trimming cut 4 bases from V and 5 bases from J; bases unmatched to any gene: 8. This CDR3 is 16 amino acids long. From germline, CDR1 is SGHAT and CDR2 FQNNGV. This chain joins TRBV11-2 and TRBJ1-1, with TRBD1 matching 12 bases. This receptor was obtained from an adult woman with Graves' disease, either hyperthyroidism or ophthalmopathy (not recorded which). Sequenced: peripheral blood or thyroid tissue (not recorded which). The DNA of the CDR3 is TGTGCCAGCAGCTCGGGACAGGGGGCTGGGGTGACTGAAGCTTTCTTT. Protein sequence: CASSSGQGAGVTEAFF.